A selection of T cell receptor beta chains follows, all from one sample in a study of beta chain features in type 1 diabetes. Generated by immunoSEQ multiplex PCR, the TCRdb table keeps only in-frame clones and is missing some. Of 600,000 to 700,000 clones in the sample, roughly an eighth were seen once. The sequenced sample consisted of naive CD4+ T cells from blood. The receptors derive from a man younger than 45 with type 1 diabetes. CDR3s include the opening cysteine and the closing phenylalanine or tryptophan. D genes are given only for firm matches. Clone sizes are given selectively: once, few, many, or a class where the clone is expanded.

j_call: TRBJ2-7
v_call: TRBV4-2
clone_size: .
d_call: .
cdr3_aa: CASSERGGYENEQYF
cdr3_nt: TGTGCCAGCAGCGAAAGGGGGGGTTATGAGAACGAGCAGTACTTC

j_call: TRBJ1-1
v_call: TRBV7-3
clone_size: .
d_call: .
cdr3_aa: CASSLGRNTEAFF
cdr3_nt: TGTGCCAGCAGCTTAGGACGGAACACTGAAGCTTTCTTT

j_call: TRBJ1-1
v_call: TRBV7-3
clone_size: .
d_call: TRBD1
cdr3_aa: CASSPGQGQAVAFF
cdr3_nt: TGTGCCAGCAGCCCCGGACAGGGGCAAGCGGTGGCTTTCTTT

j_call: TRBJ1-3
v_call: TRBV7-2
clone_size: few
d_call: .
cdr3_aa: CASSLASSSGNTIYF
cdr3_nt: TGTGCCAGCAGCCTCGCTTCCAGCTCTGGAAACACCATATATTTT

j_call: TRBJ1-2
v_call: TRBV5-4
clone_size: .
d_call: .
cdr3_aa: CASSLRPITGNRGYTF
cdr3_nt: TGTGCCAGCAGCTTGAGGCCGATTACGGGGAATCGTGGCTACACCTTC

j_call: TRBJ2-5
v_call: TRBV4-1
clone_size: few
d_call: .
cdr3_aa: CASSQIHRDSEETQYF
cdr3_nt: TGCGCCAGCAGCCAAATACACCGGGACTCAGAAGAGACCCAGTACTTC

j_call: TRBJ1-5
v_call: TRBV2
clone_size: .
d_call: .
cdr3_aa: CASRRDSNQPQHF
cdr3_nt: TGTGCCAGCAGACGGGATAGCAATCAGCCCCAGCATTTT

j_call: TRBJ1-2
v_call: TRBV6-5
clone_size: few
d_call: .
cdr3_aa: CASSYSDRANYGYTF
cdr3_nt: TGTGCCAGCAGTTACTCCGACCGCGCTAACTATGGCTACACCTTC

j_call: TRBJ1-2
v_call: TRBV27
clone_size: .
d_call: TRBD1
cdr3_aa: CASSSPGQGIYGYTF
cdr3_nt: TGTGCCAGCAGTTCCCCGGGACAGGGGATCTATGGCTACACCTTC

j_call: TRBJ1-4
v_call: TRBV7-9
clone_size: .
d_call: TRBD1
cdr3_aa: CASSVPGQPEKLFF
cdr3_nt: TGTGCCAGCAGCGTACCGGGACAGCCTGAAAAACTGTTTTTT

j_call: TRBJ2-6
v_call: TRBV5-1
clone_size: few
d_call: .
cdr3_aa: CASTSQGSGANVLTF
cdr3_nt: TGCGCCAGCACCTCCCAGGGATCTGGGGCCAACGTCCTGACTTTC

j_call: TRBJ2-7
v_call: TRBV5-4
clone_size: .
d_call: .
cdr3_aa: CASSLGRVGTYEQYF
cdr3_nt: TGTGCCAGCAGCTTGGGTCGAGTCGGAACCTACGAGCAGTACTTC

j_call: TRBJ2-3
v_call: TRBV7-7
clone_size: few
d_call: TRBD1
cdr3_aa: CASSFGQGDTQYF
cdr3_nt: TGTGCTAGCAGCTTCGGACAGGGCGATACGCAGTATTTT

j_call: TRBJ1-1
v_call: TRBV7-2
clone_size: few
d_call: TRBD1
cdr3_aa: CASRRTGNMNTEAFF
cdr3_nt: TGTGCCAGCCGCCGGACAGGAAACATGAACACTGAAGCTTTCTTT

j_call: TRBJ2-5
v_call: TRBV2
clone_size: .
d_call: .
cdr3_aa: CASTPAGRGRQTQYF
cdr3_nt: TGTGCCAGCACCCCGGCGGGCAGGGGGAGGCAGACCCAGTACTTC

j_call: TRBJ2-6
v_call: TRBV18
clone_size: .
d_call: .
cdr3_aa: CATRTSGANVLTF
cdr3_nt: TGTGCCACCCGAACCTCTGGGGCCAACGTCCTGACTTTC

j_call: TRBJ2-7
v_call: TRBV7-9
clone_size: .
d_call: .
cdr3_aa: CASSLQEYDYEQYF
cdr3_nt: TGTGCCAGCAGCTTACAGGAGTACGACTACGAGCAGTACTTC

j_call: TRBJ2-6
v_call: TRBV9
clone_size: .
d_call: .
cdr3_aa: CASSEALFTGNVLTF
cdr3_nt: TGTGCCAGCAGCGAGGCCCTCTTCACGGGCAACGTCCTGACTTTC

j_call: TRBJ2-1
v_call: TRBV25-1
clone_size: few
d_call: .
cdr3_aa: CASTPGGAYNEQFF
cdr3_nt: TGTGCCAGCACCCCTGGAGGGGCGTACAATGAGCAGTTCTTC

j_call: TRBJ1-6
v_call: TRBV9
clone_size: .
d_call: TRBD1
cdr3_aa: CASSPSTGDNSPLHF
cdr3_nt: TGTGCCAGCAGCCCCTCGACAGGGGATAATTCACCCCTCCACTTT

j_call: TRBJ1-4
v_call: TRBV27
clone_size: .
d_call: .
cdr3_aa: CASSPPGRWEKLFF
cdr3_nt: TGTGCCAGCAGTCCACCCGGGCGCTGGGAAAAACTGTTTTTT

j_call: TRBJ2-3
v_call: TRBV19
clone_size: few
d_call: TRBD2
cdr3_aa: CASKGRETDTQYF
cdr3_nt: TGTGCCAGTAAGGGGAGGGAGACAGATACGCAGTATTTT

j_call: TRBJ2-7
v_call: TRBV7-6
clone_size: few
d_call: .
cdr3_aa: CASSLAGGSSYEQYF
cdr3_nt: TGTGCCAGCAGCTTAGCGGGGGGTAGCTCCTACGAGCAGTACTTC

j_call: TRBJ1-2
v_call: TRBV5-6
clone_size: few
d_call: TRBD1
cdr3_aa: CASSLRGTANYGYTF
cdr3_nt: TGTGCCAGCAGCTTGAGAGGGACAGCTAACTATGGCTACACCTTC

j_call: TRBJ1-5
v_call: TRBV7-2
clone_size: .
d_call: .
cdr3_aa: CASSRTDSNQPQHF
cdr3_nt: TGTGCCAGCAGCCGGACGGATAGCAATCAGCCCCAGCATTTT

j_call: TRBJ1-2
v_call: TRBV5-4
clone_size: .
d_call: .
cdr3_aa: CASSLVLQAAGYTF
cdr3_nt: TGTGCCAGCAGCTTGGTTTTGCAGGCGGCTGGCTACACCTTC

j_call: TRBJ2-3
v_call: TRBV7-8
clone_size: once
d_call: .
cdr3_aa: CASSSLGIEYTDTQYF
cdr3_nt: TGTGCCAGCAGCTCCTTGGGCATAGAGTACACAGATACGCAGTATTTT

j_call: TRBJ2-3
v_call: TRBV7-3
clone_size: .
d_call: .
cdr3_aa: CASSLRARSSTDTQYF
cdr3_nt: TGTGCCAGCAGCTTAAGGGCTAGGTCTAGCACAGATACGCAGTATTTT

j_call: TRBJ1-3
v_call: TRBV30
clone_size: few
d_call: .
cdr3_aa: CAWSVTGGNTIYF
cdr3_nt: TGTGCCTGGAGTGTAACAGGAGGAAACACCATATATTTT

j_call: TRBJ2-7
v_call: TRBV29-1
clone_size: few
d_call: .
cdr3_aa: CSVAQGFSYEQYF
cdr3_nt: TGCAGCGTCGCCCAGGGATTCTCCTACGAGCAGTACTTC

j_call: TRBJ2-1
v_call: TRBV15
clone_size: .
d_call: .
cdr3_aa: CATSRGASGQTSQQFF
cdr3_nt: TGTGCCACCAGCAGAGGGGCAAGCGGTCAGACGTCCCAGCAGTTCTTC

j_call: TRBJ2-2
v_call: TRBV27
clone_size: .
d_call: .
cdr3_aa: CASSSNQRAVNTGELFF
cdr3_nt: TGTGCCAGCAGTTCTAATCAGCGGGCGGTCAACACCGGGGAGCTGTTTTTT

j_call: TRBJ2-1
v_call: TRBV5-1
clone_size: few
d_call: TRBD2
cdr3_aa: CASSLGGGAHNEQFF
cdr3_nt: TGCGCCAGCAGTCTCGGCGGGGGTGCCCACAATGAGCAGTTCTTC

j_call: TRBJ1-5
v_call: TRBV4-3
clone_size: .
d_call: .
cdr3_aa: CASSQDGNQPQHF
cdr3_nt: TGCGCCAGCAGCCAAGATGGTAATCAGCCCCAGCATTTT

j_call: TRBJ2-1
v_call: TRBV11-3
clone_size: .
d_call: TRBD2
cdr3_aa: CASSSGLASVF
cdr3_nt: TGTGCCAGCAGCTCAGGACTAGCGAGTGTCTTC